This passage covers 15 T cell receptor beta chains from one sample sequenced in a study of T cell repertoires in cytomegalovirus infection. TCRdb re-called the reads with MiXCR, one entry per CDR3 protein. There are approximately 600,000 distinct CDR3 sequences in the sample; around two fifths occur only once, and around 48% lies in the top ten. Their antigens are not known. The sample was cultured PBMCs, taken from culture after CMV antigen stimulation. The receptor source for this set is a human donor in good health (CMV status not recorded). Some clones in this sample may be carry-over from other donors' samples.

The sample holds a few counts of this clonotype. The J gene is TRBJ2-7, the V gene TRBV6-2 or TRBV6-3, with D uncertain. V was cut by 5 bases and J by 3 bases, with 8 bases left in between. The CDR3 is 12 amino acids. Germline V gene lookup returns CDR1 MNHEY and CDR2 SVGEGT. Here the CDR3 reads CASSRNNYEQYF. CDR3 coding DNA: TGTGCCAGCAGTCGGAATAACTACGAGCAGTACTTC.

This clonotype was seen at least ten times. This chain joins TRBV7-6 and TRBJ2-6, with 9 nucleotides matching TRBD1. The germline gives CDR1 SGHVS, CDR2 FNYEAQ. Trimming at V came to 2 bases and at J to 2 bases, leaving 7 bases not matched to a gene. The CDR3 covers 18 residues. In DNA, the CDR3 is TGTGCCAGCAGCTTATACACAGGGGGCTTAACTGGGGCCAACGTCCTGACTTTC. Amino acid sequence: CASSLYTGGLTGANVLTF.

This clonotype was picked up a small number of times. The J gene is TRBJ2-6, the V gene TRBV27, with 7 bases that match TRBD1. Trimming removed 4 bases from V and 0 bases from J; junction bases left unmatched: 12. From germline, CDR1 is MNHEY and CDR2 SMNVEV (reference sequence). The CDR3 has 19 amino acids. The DNA for the CDR3 is TGTGCCAGCAGTTCTGGGACAGCGACGACACGCTCTGGGGCCAACGTCCTGACTTTC. Its translation is CASSSGTATTRSGANVLTF. Filled out from reference TRBV27 and TRBJ2-6, the complete variable domain reads EAQVTQNPRYLITVTGKKLTVTCSQNMNHEYMSWYRQDPGLGLRQIYYSMNVEVTDKGDVPEGYKVSRKEKRNFPLILESPSPNQTSLYFCASSSGTATTRSGANVLTFGAGSRLTVL.

The V and J genes are TRBV7-8 and TRBJ1-2; TRBD1 is a possible D gene (5 bases). This CDR3 region has 14 residues. Germline values: CDR1 SGHVS, CDR2 FQNEAQ. Trimming left V 4 bases short and J 10 bases short, with 19 bases between. The CDR3 region is CASSSRINRRPYTF. CDR3 DNA: TGTGCCAGCAGCTCAAGAATTAACAGGAGGCCCTACACCTTC.

V is TRBV7-2 and J is TRBJ2-1; TRBD1 agrees at 8 bases. Per germline, CDR1 SGHTA and CDR2 FQGNSA. Trimming cost V 2 bases and J 10 bases; bases outside gene matches: 7. This CDR3 has 14 residues. CDR3 nucleotides: TGTGCCAGCAGCTTACTTCAGGGGGCCTCAGAGCAGTTCTTC. Its protein is CASSLLQGASEQFF.

The J gene is TRBJ2-3, the V gene TRBV7-2; a possible D gene is TRBD2 (6 bases). From germline, CDR1 is SGHTA and CDR2 FQGNSA. CDR3 length: 15 residues. V lost 1 base, J lost 4 bases, and 12 bases lay in between. CDR3 nucleotides: TGTGCCAGCAGCTTAGAGATGACTAGTGCAGATACGCAGTATTTT. Protein sequence: CASSLEMTSADTQYF.

The chain links TRBV9 to TRBJ2-1; the D is unclear. There are 12 residues in the CDR3. The V end was cut by 0 bases, the J end by 5 bases, with 3 bases between. Germline CDR1 and CDR2: SGDLS and YYNGEE. The CDR3 nucleotides are TGTGCCAGCAGCGTAGCTCACAATGAGCAGTTCTTC. Its translation is CASSVAHNEQFF.

The chain joins TRBV7-9 to TRBJ1-5; D remains ambiguous. V dropped 2 bases and J dropped 5 bases, with 19 bases sitting between them. This CDR3 is 17 amino acids long. The germline V gene encodes CDR1 SEHNR and CDR2 FQNEAQ (reference sequence). The CDR3 loop is CASSLKSRPKGHQPQHF. In DNA, the CDR3 is TGTGCCAGCAGCTTAAAGAGTCGCCCCAAGGGCCATCAGCCCCAGCATTTT.

The rearrangement links TRBV6-2 or TRBV6-3 to TRBJ2-4; no clear D. The germline CDR1 and CDR2 sequences are MNHEY and SVGEGT. Between the trimmed V and J ends, which lost 6 bases and 0 bases, there was a span of 15 bases. The CDR3 runs to 16 residues. CDR3: CASRTLKRLAKNIQYF. CDR3 DNA: TGTGCCAGCAGGACCCTAAAACGCCTAGCCAAAAACATTCAGTACTTC.

The V gene is TRBV4-3, the J gene TRBJ2-1, with 7 bases fitting TRBD2. Trimming took 4 bases from V and 2 from J; bases not matched to a gene: 8. The CDR3 runs 16 residues. Germline CDR1 LGHNA, CDR2 YSLEER. The CDR3 here is CASSPSRGSPYNEQFF. CDR3 DNA: TGCGCCAGCAGCCCCTCCCGCGGGAGTCCCTACAATGAGCAGTTCTTC.

This clonotype has a handful of counts. This rearrangement joins TRBV7-2 to TRBJ2-3; tentatively, D is TRBD2 (6 bases). The CDR3 spans 14 residues. Between the trimmed V and J ends, which lost 5 bases and 2 bases, there was a span of 11 bases. The V gene's germline CDR1 is SGHTA and CDR2 FQGNSA. The CDR3 DNA follows: TGTGCCAGCAGCGGCGGCGGGGCCACAGATACGCAGTATTTT. It translates to CASSGGGATDTQYF.

V usage is TRBV4-1 and J usage is TRBJ2-2; 7 positions agree with TRBD1. This CDR3 contains 17 residues. The junction had 6 bases not matched to a gene; V was cut back by 1 base and J by 1 base. From germline, CDR1 is MGHRA and CDR2 YSYEKL. CDR3 nucleotide sequence: TGCGCCAGCAGCCAAGTCTTCCGGGACAGGAACACCGGGGAGCTGTTTTTT. It specifies CASSQVFRDRNTGELFF.

The V call is TRBV6-6, the J call TRBJ2-5; the D is unclear. Trimming removed 5 bases at V and 3 bases at J, with 19 bases between. This CDR3 region has 16 residues. The V gene's germline CDR1 is MNHNY and CDR2 SVGAGI (reference sequence). CDR3 sequence reads: CASSAATTGTKETQYF. CDR3 sequence (DNA): TGTGCCAGCAGTGCTGCCACGACCGGAACCAAAGAGACCCAGTACTTC.

The chain uses TRBV7-6 and TRBJ2-5; TRBD2 matches at 13 bases. Losses at the gene ends were 3 bases for V and 5 bases for J; bases not matched to a gene: 6. Germline V lookup: CDR1 SGHVS, CDR2 FNYEAQ. CDR3 length: 16 amino acids. The CDR3, as DNA: TGTGCCAGCAGCTTGGGGACTAGCGGGATTGGGGAGACCCAGTACTTC. Its protein product is CASSLGTSGIGETQYF.

In this sample, this clonotype turned up a few times. The V call is TRBV19, the J call TRBJ2-7; TRBD2 agrees at 8 bases. There are 14 residues in the CDR3. Germline lookup yields CDR1 LNHDA and CDR2 SQIVND (reference sequence). The V gene end was trimmed by 3 bases and the J gene end by 6 bases; junction bases not matched to a gene: 7. Here the CDR3 reads CASSIAGGGPEQYF. CDR3 nucleotide sequence: TGTGCCAGTAGTATTGCGGGAGGAGGCCCCGAGCAGTACTTC.